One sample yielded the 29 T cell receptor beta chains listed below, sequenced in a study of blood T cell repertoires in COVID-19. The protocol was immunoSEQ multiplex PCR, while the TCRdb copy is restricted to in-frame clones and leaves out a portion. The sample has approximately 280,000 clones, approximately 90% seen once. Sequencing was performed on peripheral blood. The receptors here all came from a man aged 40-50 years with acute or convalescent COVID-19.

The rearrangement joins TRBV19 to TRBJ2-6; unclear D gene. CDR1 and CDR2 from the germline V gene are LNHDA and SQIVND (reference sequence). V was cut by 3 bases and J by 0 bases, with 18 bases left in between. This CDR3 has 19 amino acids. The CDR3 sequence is CASSMNPPRSGSGANVLTF. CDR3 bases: TGTGCCAGTAGTATGAATCCACCTCGTTCCGGCTCTGGGGCCAACGTCCTGACTTTC. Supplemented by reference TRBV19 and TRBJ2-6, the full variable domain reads DGGITQSPKYLFRKEGQNVTLSCEQNLNHDAMYWYRQDPGQGLRLIYYSQIVNDFQKGDIAEGYSVSREKKESFPLTVTSAQKNPTAFYLCASSMNPPRSGSGANVLTFGAGSRLTVL.

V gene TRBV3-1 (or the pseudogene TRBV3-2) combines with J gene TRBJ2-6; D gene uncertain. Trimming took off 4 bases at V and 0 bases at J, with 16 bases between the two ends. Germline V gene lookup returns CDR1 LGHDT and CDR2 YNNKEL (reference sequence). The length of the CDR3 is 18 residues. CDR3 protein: CASSRQRGEISGANVLTF. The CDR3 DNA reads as TGTGCCAGCAGCCGCCAACGAGGAGAGATCTCTGGGGCCAACGTCCTGACTTTC.

The DNA for the CDR3 is TGTGCCAGCTCCGGCCAGGCCTACAATGAGCAGTTCTTC. It encodes CASSGQAYNEQFF. The chain carries TRBV13 and TRBJ2-1; D is ambiguous. With 8 bases removed from V and 2 bases from J, the gap between germline ends came to 10 bases. This CDR3 region has 13 residues. Germline V gives CDR1 PRHDT, CDR2 FYEKMQ (reference sequence).

The CDR3 protein is CASSLGTLSGGFNSPLHF. CDR3 coding DNA: TGCGCCAGCAGCTTGGGTACACTTTCAGGGGGGTTCAATTCACCCCTCCACTTT. The chain recombines TRBV5-1 with TRBJ1-6, with TRBD1 matching over 7 bases. Germline lookup yields CDR1 SGHRS and CDR2 YFSETQ. This CDR3 comprises 18 residues. Losses at the gene ends were 0 bases for V and 7 bases for J; bases not matched to a gene: 13.

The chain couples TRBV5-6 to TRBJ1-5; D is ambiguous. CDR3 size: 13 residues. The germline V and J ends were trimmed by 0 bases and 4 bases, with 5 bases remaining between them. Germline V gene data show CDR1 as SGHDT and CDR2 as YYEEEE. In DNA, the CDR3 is TGTGCCAGCAGCTTGGCCCTAAATCAGCCCCAGCATTTT. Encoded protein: CASSLALNQPQHF.

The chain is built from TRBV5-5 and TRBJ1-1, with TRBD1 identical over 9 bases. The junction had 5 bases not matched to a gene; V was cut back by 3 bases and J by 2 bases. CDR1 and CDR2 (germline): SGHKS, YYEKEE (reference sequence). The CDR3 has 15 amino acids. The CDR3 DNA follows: TGTGCCAGCAGCTCCGGGACAGGGTTAAACACTGAAGCTTTCTTT. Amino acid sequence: CASSSGTGLNTEAFF.

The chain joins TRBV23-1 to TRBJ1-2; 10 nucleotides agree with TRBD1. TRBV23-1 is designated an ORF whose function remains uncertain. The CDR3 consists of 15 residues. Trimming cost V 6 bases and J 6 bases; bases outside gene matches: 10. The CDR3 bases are TGCGCCAGCAGACGAACCCGGGGACAGGGGAATGGCTACACCTTC. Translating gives CASRRTRGQGNGYTF.

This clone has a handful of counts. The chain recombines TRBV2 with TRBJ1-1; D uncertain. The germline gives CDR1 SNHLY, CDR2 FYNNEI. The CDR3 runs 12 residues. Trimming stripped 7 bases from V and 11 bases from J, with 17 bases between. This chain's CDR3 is CASNLEGGGAFF. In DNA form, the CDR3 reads TGTGCCAGCAATTTGGAGGGCGGAGGGGCTTTCTTT.

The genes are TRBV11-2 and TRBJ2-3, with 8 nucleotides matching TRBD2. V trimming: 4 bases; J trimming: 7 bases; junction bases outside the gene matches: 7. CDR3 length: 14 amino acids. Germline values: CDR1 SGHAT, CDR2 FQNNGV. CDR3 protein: CASSSYGGANTQYF. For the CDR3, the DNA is TGTGCCAGCAGCTCCTACGGGGGGGCGAATACGCAGTATTTT.

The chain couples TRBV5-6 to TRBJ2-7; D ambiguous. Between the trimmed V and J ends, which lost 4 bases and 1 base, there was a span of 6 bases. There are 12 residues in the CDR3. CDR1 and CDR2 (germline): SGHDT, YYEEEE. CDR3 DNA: TGTGCCAGCAGCCTCTCGTCCTACGAGCAGTACTTC. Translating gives CASSLSSYEQYF.

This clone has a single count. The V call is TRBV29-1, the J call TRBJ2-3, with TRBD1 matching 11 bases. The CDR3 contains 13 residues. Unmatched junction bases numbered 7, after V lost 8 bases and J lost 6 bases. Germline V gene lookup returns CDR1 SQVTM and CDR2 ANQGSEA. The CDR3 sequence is CSLGTGGSDTQYF. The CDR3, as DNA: TGCAGCCTAGGGACAGGGGGTTCGGATACGCAGTATTTT.

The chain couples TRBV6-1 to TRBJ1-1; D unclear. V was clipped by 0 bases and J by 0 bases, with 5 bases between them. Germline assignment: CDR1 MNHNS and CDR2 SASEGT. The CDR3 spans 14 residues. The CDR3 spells CASSEAPVNTEAFF. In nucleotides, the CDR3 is TGTGCCAGCAGTGAAGCCCCGGTGAACACTGAAGCTTTCTTT.

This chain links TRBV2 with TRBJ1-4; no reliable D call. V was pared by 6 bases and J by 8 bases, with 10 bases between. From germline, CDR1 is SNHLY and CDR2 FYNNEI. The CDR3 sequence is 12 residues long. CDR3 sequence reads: CASSKMGEKLFF. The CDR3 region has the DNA TGTGCCAGCAGCAAAATGGGCGAAAAACTGTTTTTT.

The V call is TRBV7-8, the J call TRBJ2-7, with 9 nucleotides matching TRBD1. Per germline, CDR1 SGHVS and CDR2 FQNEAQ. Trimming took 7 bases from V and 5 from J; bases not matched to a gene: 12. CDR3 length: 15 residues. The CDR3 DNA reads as TGTGCCAGCACCCCACAGGGGGCGCTTAAGAACGAGCAGTACTTC. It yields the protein CASTPQGALKNEQYF.

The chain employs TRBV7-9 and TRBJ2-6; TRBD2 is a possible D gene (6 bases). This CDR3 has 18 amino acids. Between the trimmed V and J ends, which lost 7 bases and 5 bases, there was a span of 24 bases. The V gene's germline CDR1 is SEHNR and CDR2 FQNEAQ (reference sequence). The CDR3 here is CASTAAFGDSPRANVLTF. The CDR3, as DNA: TGTGCCAGCACCGCTGCTTTTGGGGACTCACCTAGGGCCAACGTCCTGACTTTC.

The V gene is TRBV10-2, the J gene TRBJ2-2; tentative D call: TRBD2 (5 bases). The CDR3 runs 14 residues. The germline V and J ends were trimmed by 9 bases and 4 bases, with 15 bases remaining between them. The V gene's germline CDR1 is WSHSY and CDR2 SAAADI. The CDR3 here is CASRGYGGTGELFF. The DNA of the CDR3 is TGCGCCAGTAGAGGGTATGGAGGCACCGGGGAGCTGTTTTTT.

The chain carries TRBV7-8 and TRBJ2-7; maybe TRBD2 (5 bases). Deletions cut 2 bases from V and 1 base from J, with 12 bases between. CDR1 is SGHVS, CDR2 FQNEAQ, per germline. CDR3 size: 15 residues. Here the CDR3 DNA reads TGTGCCAGCAGCTTATCGGCTAGCCGATCCTACGAGCAGTACTTC. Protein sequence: CASSLSASRSYEQYF.

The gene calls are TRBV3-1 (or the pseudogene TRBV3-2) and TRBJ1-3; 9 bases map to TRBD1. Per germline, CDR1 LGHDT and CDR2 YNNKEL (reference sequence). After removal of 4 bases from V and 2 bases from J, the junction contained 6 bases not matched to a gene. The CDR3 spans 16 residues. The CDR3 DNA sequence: TGTGCCAGCAGCCGTGGGACAGGGTCTACTGGAAACACCATATATTTT. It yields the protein CASSRGTGSTGNTIYF.

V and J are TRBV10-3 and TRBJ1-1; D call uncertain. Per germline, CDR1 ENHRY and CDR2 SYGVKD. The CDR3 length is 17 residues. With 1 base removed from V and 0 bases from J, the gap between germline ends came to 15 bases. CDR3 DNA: TGTGCCATCAGTGAGTGGTCAGGCCTATCCATGAACACTGAAGCTTTCTTT. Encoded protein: CAISEWSGLSMNTEAFF.

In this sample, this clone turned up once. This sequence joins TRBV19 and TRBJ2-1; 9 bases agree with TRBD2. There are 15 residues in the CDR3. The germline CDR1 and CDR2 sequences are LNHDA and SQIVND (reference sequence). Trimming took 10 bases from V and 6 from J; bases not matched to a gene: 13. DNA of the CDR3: TGTGCCACCCAGAGTAGGGCGGGGGGGCTCAATGAGCAGTTCTTC. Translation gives CATQSRAGGLNEQFF.

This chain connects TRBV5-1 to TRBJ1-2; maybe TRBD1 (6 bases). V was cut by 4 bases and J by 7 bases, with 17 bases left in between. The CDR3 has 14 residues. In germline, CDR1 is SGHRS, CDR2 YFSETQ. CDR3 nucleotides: TGCGCCAGCAGCACGGGAGGGGGGGCCGGTGGCTACACCTTC. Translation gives CASSTGGGAGGYTF.

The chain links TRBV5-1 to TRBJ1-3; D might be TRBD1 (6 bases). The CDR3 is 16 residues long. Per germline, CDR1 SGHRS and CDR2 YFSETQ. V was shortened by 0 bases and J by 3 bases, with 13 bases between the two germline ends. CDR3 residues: CASSLGPVQGGNTIYF. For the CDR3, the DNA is TGCGCCAGCAGCTTGGGCCCGGTACAGGGTGGAAACACCATATATTTT.

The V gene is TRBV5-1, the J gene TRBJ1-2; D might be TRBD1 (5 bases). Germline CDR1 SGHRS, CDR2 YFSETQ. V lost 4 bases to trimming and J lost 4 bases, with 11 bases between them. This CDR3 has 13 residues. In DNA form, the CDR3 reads TGCGCCAGCAGCCTCGGGGGGGTCTATGGCTACACCTTC. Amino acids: CASSLGGVYGYTF. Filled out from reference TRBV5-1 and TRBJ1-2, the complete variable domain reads KAGVTQTPRYLIKTRGQQVTLSCSPISGHRSVSWYQQTPGQGLQFLFEYFSETQRNKGNFPGRFSGRQFSNSRSEMNVSTLELGDSALYLCASSLGGVYGYTFGSGTRLTVV.

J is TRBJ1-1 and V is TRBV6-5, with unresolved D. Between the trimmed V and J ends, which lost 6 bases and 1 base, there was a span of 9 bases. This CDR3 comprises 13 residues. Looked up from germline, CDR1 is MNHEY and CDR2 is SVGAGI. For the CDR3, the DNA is TGTGCCAGCAGGGACTCGGGGAACACTGAAGCTTTCTTT. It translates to CASRDSGNTEAFF.

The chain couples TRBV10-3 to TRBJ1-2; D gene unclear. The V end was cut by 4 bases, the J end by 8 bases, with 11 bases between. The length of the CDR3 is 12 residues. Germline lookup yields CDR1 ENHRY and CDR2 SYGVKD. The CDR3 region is CAISGSGVGYTF. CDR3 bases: TGTGCCATCAGTGGGTCCGGGGTCGGCTACACCTTC.

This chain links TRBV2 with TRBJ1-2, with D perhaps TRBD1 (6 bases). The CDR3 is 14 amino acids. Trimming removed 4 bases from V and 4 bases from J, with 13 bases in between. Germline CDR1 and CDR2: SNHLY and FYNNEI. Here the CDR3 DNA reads TGTGCCAGCAGTGGGAACAGGGCTGGCTATGGCTACACCTTC. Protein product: CASSGNRAGYGYTF.

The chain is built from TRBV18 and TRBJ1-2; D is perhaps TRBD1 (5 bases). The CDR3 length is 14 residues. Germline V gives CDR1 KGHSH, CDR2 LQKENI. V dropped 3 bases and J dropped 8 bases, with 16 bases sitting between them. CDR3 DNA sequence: TGTGCCAGCTCACCGTCGACAGAGATAGAGGGCTACACCTTC. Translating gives CASSPSTEIEGYTF.

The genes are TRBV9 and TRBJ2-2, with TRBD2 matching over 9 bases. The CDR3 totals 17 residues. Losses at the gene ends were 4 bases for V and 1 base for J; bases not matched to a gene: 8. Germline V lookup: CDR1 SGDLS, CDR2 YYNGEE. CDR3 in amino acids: CASSPRELAGNTGELFF. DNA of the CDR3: TGTGCCAGCAGCCCGAGGGAACTAGCGGGGAACACCGGGGAGCTGTTTTTT.

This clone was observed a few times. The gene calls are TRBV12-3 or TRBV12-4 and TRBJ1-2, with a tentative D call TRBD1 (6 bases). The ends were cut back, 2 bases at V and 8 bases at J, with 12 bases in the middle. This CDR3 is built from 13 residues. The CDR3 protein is CASSLSSGDGYTF. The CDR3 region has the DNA TGTGCCAGCAGTTTATCATCAGGGGACGGCTACACCTTC.